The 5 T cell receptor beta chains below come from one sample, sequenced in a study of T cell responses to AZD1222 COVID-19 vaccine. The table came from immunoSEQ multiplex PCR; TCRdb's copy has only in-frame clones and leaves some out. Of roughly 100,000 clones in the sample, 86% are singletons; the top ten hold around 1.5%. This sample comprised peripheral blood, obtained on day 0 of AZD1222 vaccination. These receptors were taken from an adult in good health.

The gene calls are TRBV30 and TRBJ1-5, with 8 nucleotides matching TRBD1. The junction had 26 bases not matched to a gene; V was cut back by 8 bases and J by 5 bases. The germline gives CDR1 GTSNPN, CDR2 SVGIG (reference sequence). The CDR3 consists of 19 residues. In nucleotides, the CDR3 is TGTGCCGGAACCCCTCCAGGGGGCGACTGCCAGATGATTTATCAGCCCCAGCATTTT. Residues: CAGTPPGGDCQMIYQPQHF. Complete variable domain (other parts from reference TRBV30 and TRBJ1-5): SQTIHQWPATLVQPVGSPLSLECTVEGTSNPNLYWYRQAAGRGLQLLFYSVGIGQISSEVPQNLSASRPQDRQFILSSKKLLLSDSGFYLCAGTPPGGDCQMIYQPQHFGDGTRLSIL.

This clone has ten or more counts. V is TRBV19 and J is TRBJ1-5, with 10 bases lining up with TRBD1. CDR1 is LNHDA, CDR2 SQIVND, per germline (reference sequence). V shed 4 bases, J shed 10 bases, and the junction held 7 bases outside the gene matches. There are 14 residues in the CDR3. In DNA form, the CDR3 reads TGTGCCAGTAGTACGGGACAGGGGCTGGGTCCCCAGCATTTT. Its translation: CASSTGQGLGPQHF.

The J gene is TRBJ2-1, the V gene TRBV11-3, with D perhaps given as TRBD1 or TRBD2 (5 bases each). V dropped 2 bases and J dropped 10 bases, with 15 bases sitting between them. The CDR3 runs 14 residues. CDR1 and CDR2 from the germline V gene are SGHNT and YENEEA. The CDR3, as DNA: TGTGCCAGCAGCTTATACAGCTCGGGGCCCGAGCAGTTCTTC. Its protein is CASSLYSSGPEQFF.

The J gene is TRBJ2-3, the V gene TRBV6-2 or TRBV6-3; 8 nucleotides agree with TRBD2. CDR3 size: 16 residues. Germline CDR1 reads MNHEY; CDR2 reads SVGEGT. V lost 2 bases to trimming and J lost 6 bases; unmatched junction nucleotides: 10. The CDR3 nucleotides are TGTGCCAGCAGTTACAGGCTAGCGGGTTTGGCGGATACGCAGTATTTT. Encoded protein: CASSYRLAGLADTQYF.

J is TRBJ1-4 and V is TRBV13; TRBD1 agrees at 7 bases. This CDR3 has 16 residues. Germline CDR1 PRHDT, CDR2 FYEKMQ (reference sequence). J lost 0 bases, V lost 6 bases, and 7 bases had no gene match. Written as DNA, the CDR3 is TGTGCCAGCAGTTCGGGACAGATTGCAACTAATGAAAAACTGTTTTTT. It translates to CASSSGQIATNEKLFF. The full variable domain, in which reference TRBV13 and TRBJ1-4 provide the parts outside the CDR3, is AAGVIQSPRHLIKEKRETATLKCYPIPRHDTVYWYQQGPGQDPQFLISFYEKMQSDKGSIPDRFSAQQFSDYHSELNMSSLELGDSALYFCASSSGQIATNEKLFFGSGTQLSVL.